This TCR beta chain comes out of a study of T cells in tuberculosis. CDR3 length: 15 amino acids. The germline V gene has CDR1 SGHTA and CDR2 FQGNSA. The V and J ends lost 4 bases and 8 bases, in that order; junction bases with no gene match: 3. Using immunoSEQ multiplex PCR, the repertoire was profiled, and TCRdb retains in-frame clones only, with some absent. The table shows 9,500 to 12,000 clones, with approximately 94% occurring only once. J is TRBJ2-1 and V is TRBV7-2; TRBD2 matches 15 bases. This TCR was sampled from an adult with tuberculosis. Material: PBMCs. CDR3 in DNA: TGTGCCAGCAGCTCCCGGACTAGCGGGAGGGATGAGCAGTTCTTC. Its translation: CASSSRTSGRDEQFF.